Following are 17 T cell receptor beta chains from one sample sequenced in a study of cytomegalovirus exposure and HLA in healthy donors. PCR amplification relied on 60 Vbeta primers (plus 13 Jbeta primers). Sequencing was performed with immunoSEQ multiplex PCR; in TCRdb, only in-frame clones are kept and a portion is missing. The sample table sets out over 100,000 clones. Sequencing was carried out using PBMCs. These receptors came from a man aged 40-50 years in good health and CMV-seropositive.

The V gene is TRBV9, the J gene TRBJ1-4; 9 bases agree with TRBD1. The CDR3 sequence is 14 residues long. CDR1 is SGDLS, CDR2 YYNGEE, per germline. Trimming at V came to 3 bases and at J to 7 bases, leaving 4 bases not matched to a gene. CDR3 protein: CASSATGGGEKLFF. The CDR3 nucleotides read TGTGCCAGCAGCGCGACAGGGGGAGGTGAAAAACTGTTTTTT.

The rearrangement uses TRBV5-6 and TRBJ1-3; D remains unclear. The V gene's germline CDR1 is SGHDT and CDR2 YYEEEE. V lost 0 bases to trimming and J lost 0 bases, with 7 bases between them. The CDR3 length is 15 residues. As DNA, the CDR3 is TGTGCCAGCAGCTTGGTTTCGAGCTCTGGAAACACCATATATTTT. It yields the protein CASSLVSSSGNTIYF.

This chain links TRBV10-1 with TRBJ2-1; D is possibly TRBD2 (5 bases). With 3 bases removed from V and 4 bases from J, the gap between germline ends came to 13 bases. In germline, CDR1 is WNHNN, CDR2 SYGVQD (reference sequence). The CDR3 loop spans 15 amino acids. CDR3 nucleotides: TGCGCCAGCAGTGATTCCAGCGGCAGATACAATGAGCAGTTCTTC. Translated: CASSDSSGRYNEQFF.

CDR3 sequence: CASSELTGNALNEQYF. In DNA, the CDR3 is TGTGCCAGCAGTGAGCTGACAGGGAATGCGTTAAACGAGCAGTACTTC. V is TRBV6-1 and J is TRBJ2-7; 7 bases agree with TRBD1. The trim removed 3 bases at V and 5 bases at J, leaving 13 bases unmatched. This CDR3 has 16 amino acids. Germline CDR1 reads MNHNS; CDR2 reads SASEGT.

The chain is built from TRBV11-2 and TRBJ1-2, with no clear D. Per germline, CDR1 SGHAT and CDR2 FQNNGV. The CDR3 is 14 amino acids. The ends were cut back, 3 bases at V and 2 bases at J, with 10 bases in the middle. CDR3 coding DNA: TGTGCCAGCAGCTTCTCGGGCGGGAACTATGGCTACACCTTC. Protein: CASSFSGGNYGYTF.

The V and J genes are TRBV5-1 and TRBJ2-7; 7 nucleotides align to TRBD2. This CDR3 comprises 16 residues. Germline V gene sequence: CDR1 SGHRS, CDR2 YFSETQ. The V gene end was trimmed by 3 bases and the J gene end by 0 bases; junction bases not matched to a gene: 9. The CDR3 reads CASSYSPRDYSYEQYF. The CDR3 coding sequence is TGCGCCAGCAGCTATTCTCCTCGGGACTACTCCTACGAGCAGTACTTC.

J is TRBJ2-5 and V is TRBV6-1; 7 nucleotides align to TRBD2. The trim removed 8 bases at V and 5 bases at J, leaving 8 bases unmatched. This CDR3 is built from 13 residues. Germline assignment: CDR1 MNHNS and CDR2 SASEGT. The CDR3 sequence: CASRALALETQYF. In DNA form, the CDR3 reads TGTGCCAGCCGGGCACTAGCGTTGGAGACCCAGTACTTC.

The chain joins TRBV7-2 to TRBJ2-1; D is unclear. CDR1 SGHTA and CDR2 FQGNSA come from the germline V gene. Trimming cost V 4 bases and J 6 bases, with 7 bases left between them. This CDR3 spans 12 amino acids. This CDR3 is CASSSPFNEQFF. In DNA form, the CDR3 reads TGTGCCAGCAGCTCCCCTTTCAATGAGCAGTTCTTC.

In the case of this clone: The junction shows a germline mismatch at one end, possibly a read error. The chain uses TRBV25-1 and TRBJ1-4; 9 nucleotides line up with TRBD1. The germline CDR1 and CDR2 sequences are MGHDK and SYGVNS. This CDR3 is 12 amino acids long. The CDR3 reads CASSDGQGTWYF. The DNA for the CDR3 is TGTGCCAGCAGTGACGGACAGGGGACGTGGTATTTT.

V gene TRBV5-1 combines with J gene TRBJ2-2, with 9 bases fitting TRBD1. The CDR3 length is 16 residues. Germline lookup yields CDR1 SGHRS and CDR2 YFSETQ. The ends lost 0 bases at V and 6 bases at J; junction bases unmatched: 6. The CDR3 DNA reads TGCGCCAGCAGCTTGGGCCGGGACAGGGTGTCCGGGGAGCTGTTTTTT. Its translation is CASSLGRDRVSGELFF.

The rearrangement links TRBV29-1 to TRBJ2-7; no clear D gene. V lost 5 bases and J lost 2, with 19 bases in between. The germline CDR1 and CDR2 sequences are SQVTM and ANQGSEA. This CDR3 spans 15 amino acids. The CDR3 region is CSVQGSNGTTYEQYF. As DNA, the CDR3 is TGCAGCGTTCAAGGATCAAACGGTACGACCTACGAGCAGTACTTC.

This rearrangement joins TRBV6-4 to TRBJ2-3, with no clear D. CDR1 and CDR2 from the germline V gene are MRHNA and SNTAGT. The CDR3 consists of 11 residues. V lost 6 bases and J lost 6, with 7 bases in between. The CDR3: CASRQKDTQYF. In nucleotides, the CDR3 is TGTGCCAGCAGACAGAAGGATACGCAGTATTTT.

The chain has TRBV15 and TRBJ2-1; 8 nucleotides agree with TRBD2. V shed 5 bases and J 10 bases; nucleotides not matched to a gene: 4. Looked up from germline, CDR1 is LNHNV and CDR2 is YYDKDF (reference sequence). This CDR3 region has 12 residues. The CDR3, as DNA: TGTGCCACCAGCCCACGGGGGGGGGAGCAGTTCTTC. Residues: CATSPRGGEQFF.

The V call is TRBV28, the J call TRBJ2-7; tentative D call: TRBD1 (6 bases). Germline CDR1 reads MDHEN; CDR2 reads SYDVKM. V was clipped by 3 bases and J by 7 bases, with 13 bases between them. The CDR3 runs to 13 residues. The CDR3: CASSFRGTGEQYF. DNA for the CDR3: TGTGCCAGCAGTTTCAGGGGTACGGGAGAGCAGTACTTC.

CDR3 DNA: TGTGCCCTCTCCGGGACAGGGGTTGGAACTGAAGCTTTCTTT. This translates into CALSGTGVGTEAFF. The genes are TRBV6-6 and TRBJ1-1, with 10 bases matching TRBD1. The ends lost 11 bases at V and 5 bases at J; junction bases unmatched: 11. CDR1 and CDR2 from the germline V gene are MNHNY and SVGAGI (reference sequence). The CDR3 consists of 14 residues.

This chain connects TRBV29-1 to TRBJ2-3; D possibly corresponds to TRBD1 (8 bases). The CDR3 covers 13 residues. Germline assignment: CDR1 SQVTM and CDR2 ANQGSEA. V shed 4 bases and J shed 4 bases, with 12 bases lying between them. CDR3 DNA sequence: TGCAGCGTTGGGACAGGGAGGGCAGATACGCAGTATTTT. Translating it yields CSVGTGRADTQYF.

V usage is TRBV6-1 and J usage is TRBJ1-5; TRBD1 is a possible D gene (5 bases). CDR3 size: 14 residues. Germline CDR1 reads MNHNS; CDR2 reads SASEGT. V shed 0 bases and J shed 8 bases, with 11 bases lying between them. The CDR3 protein is CASSEAGGTKPQHF. CDR3 DNA: TGTGCCAGCAGTGAAGCTGGGGGGACCAAGCCCCAGCATTTT.